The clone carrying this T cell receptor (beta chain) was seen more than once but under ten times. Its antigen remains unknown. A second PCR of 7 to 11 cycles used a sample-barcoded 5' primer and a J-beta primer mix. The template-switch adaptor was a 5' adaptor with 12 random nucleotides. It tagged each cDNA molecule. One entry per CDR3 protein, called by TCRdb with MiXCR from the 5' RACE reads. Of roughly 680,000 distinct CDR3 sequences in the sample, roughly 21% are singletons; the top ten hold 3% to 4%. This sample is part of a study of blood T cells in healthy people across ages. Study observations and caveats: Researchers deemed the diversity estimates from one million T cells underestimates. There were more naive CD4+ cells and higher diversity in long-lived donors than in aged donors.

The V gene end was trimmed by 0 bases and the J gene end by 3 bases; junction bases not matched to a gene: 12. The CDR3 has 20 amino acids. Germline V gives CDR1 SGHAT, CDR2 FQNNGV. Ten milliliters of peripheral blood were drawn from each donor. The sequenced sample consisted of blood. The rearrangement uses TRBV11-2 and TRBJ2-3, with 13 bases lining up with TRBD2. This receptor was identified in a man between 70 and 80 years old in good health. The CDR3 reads CASSLEPSPGLAGTTDTQYF. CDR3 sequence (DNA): TGTGCCAGCAGCTTAGAGCCCTCTCCGGGACTAGCGGGAACGACAGATACGCAGTATTTT.